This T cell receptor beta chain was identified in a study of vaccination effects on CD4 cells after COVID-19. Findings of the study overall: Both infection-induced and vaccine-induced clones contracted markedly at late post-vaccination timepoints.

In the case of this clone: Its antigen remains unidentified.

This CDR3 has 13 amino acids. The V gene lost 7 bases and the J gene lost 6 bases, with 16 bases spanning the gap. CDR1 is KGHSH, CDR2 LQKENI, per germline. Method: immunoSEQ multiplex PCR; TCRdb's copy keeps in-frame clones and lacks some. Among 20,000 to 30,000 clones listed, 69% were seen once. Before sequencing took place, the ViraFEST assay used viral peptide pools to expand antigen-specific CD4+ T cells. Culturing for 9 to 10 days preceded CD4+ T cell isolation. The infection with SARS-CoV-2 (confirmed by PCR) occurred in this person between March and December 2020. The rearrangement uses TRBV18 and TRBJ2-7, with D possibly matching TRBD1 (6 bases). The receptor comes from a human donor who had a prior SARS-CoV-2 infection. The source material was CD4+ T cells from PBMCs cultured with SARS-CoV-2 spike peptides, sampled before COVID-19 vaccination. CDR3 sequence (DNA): TGTGCCAGCTTTGGGGGCGCCCTTGGCGAGCAGTACTTC. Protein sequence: CASFGGALGEQYF.